One and the same sample provided the 5 T cell receptor beta chains below, sequenced in a study of T cells in Graves' hyperthyroidism and ophthalmopathy. Amplification targeted TCR beta CDR3 regions from RNA transcripts. Using the HTBI primer set, a first-round RT-PCR was run on the TCR CDR3. From the multiplex PCR reads, TCRdb called clonotypes with MiXCR, one entry per CDR3 protein. The table has a few hundred thousand distinct CDR3 sequences, around a sixth seen once. The sequenced material came from blood. Source of these receptors: a woman between 40 and 50 years old with Graves' ophthalmopathy.

The gene calls are TRBV6-5 and TRBJ1-5, with 8 bases matching TRBD1. Germline CDR1 is MNHEY and CDR2 is SVGAGI. The CDR3 covers 17 residues. Germline trimming cut 0 bases from V and 6 bases from J; bases unmatched to any gene: 10. CDR3 protein: CASSYSIQGARSQPQHF. The CDR3 coding sequence is TGTGCCAGCAGTTACTCGATTCAGGGGGCAAGGAGTCAGCCCCAGCATTTT.

This clonotype was seen a few times. The chain joins TRBV11-2 to TRBJ2-7, with 13 bases identical to TRBD2. The CDR3 consists of 17 residues. V dropped 5 bases and J dropped 6; count of bases not matched to a gene: 13. CDR1 and CDR2 (germline): SGHAT, FQNNGV. The DNA of the CDR3 is TGTGCCAGCAGCAACCCCGGACTAGCGGGAGTAGCAGGCGAGCAGTACTTC. Its translation: CASSNPGLAGVAGEQYF.

This clonotype has ten or more counts. The rearrangement links TRBV9 to TRBJ1-2; no reliable D call. Germline V gene sequence: CDR1 SGDLS, CDR2 YYNGEE. Between the trimmed V and J ends, which lost 4 bases and 4 bases, there was a span of 8 bases. The CDR3 totals 12 residues. CDR3: CASSPLPYGYTF. CDR3 bases: TGTGCCAGCAGCCCCCTTCCCTATGGCTACACCTTC.

The chain joins TRBV6-2 or TRBV6-3 to TRBJ2-5, with TRBD2 matching over 11 bases. CDR1 and CDR2 from the germline V gene are MNHEY and SVGEGT. Trimming cost V 6 bases and J 4 bases; bases outside gene matches: 7. The CDR3 is 15 amino acids. The CDR3: CASSHGLAGGETQYF. DNA for the CDR3: TGTGCCAGCAGCCACGGGCTAGCGGGAGGAGAGACCCAGTACTTC.

This clonotype has a count of ten or more. The gene calls are TRBV7-2 and TRBJ2-7; 7 bases align to TRBD2. In germline, CDR1 is SGHTA, CDR2 FQGNSA. V lost 1 base, J lost 3 bases, and 6 bases stayed unmatched. CDR3 size: 15 residues. CDR3 bases: TGTGCCAGCAGCTTAGGAGCGGGAAGAATCTACGAGCAGTACTTC. As protein: CASSLGAGRIYEQYF.